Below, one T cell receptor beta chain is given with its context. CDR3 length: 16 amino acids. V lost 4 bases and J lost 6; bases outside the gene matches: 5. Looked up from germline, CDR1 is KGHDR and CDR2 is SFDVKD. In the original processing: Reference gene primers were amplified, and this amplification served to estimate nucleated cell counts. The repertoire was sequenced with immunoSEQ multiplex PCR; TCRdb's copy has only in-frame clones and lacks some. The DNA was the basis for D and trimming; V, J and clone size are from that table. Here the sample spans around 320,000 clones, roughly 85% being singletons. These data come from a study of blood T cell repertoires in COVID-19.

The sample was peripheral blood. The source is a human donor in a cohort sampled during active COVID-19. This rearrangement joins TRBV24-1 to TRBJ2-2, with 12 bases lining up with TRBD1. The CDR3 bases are TGTGCCACCAGTGAACCGGGACAGGGGGCTTCCGGGGAGCTGTTTTTT. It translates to CATSEPGQGASGELFF.